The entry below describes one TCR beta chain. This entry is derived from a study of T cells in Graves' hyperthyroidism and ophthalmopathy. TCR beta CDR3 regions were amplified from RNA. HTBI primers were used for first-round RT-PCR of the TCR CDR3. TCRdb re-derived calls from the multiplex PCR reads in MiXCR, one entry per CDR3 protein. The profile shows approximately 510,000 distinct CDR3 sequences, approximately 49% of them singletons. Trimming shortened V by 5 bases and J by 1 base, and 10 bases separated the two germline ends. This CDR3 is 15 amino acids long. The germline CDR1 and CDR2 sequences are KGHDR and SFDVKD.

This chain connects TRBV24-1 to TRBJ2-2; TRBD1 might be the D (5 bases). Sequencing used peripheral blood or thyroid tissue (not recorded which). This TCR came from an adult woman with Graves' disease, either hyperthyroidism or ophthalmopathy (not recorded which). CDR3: CATSATDRNTGELFF. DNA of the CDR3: TGTGCCACCAGTGCGACTGACAGGAACACCGGGGAGCTGTTTTTT.